Listed below are T cell receptor beta chains from one sample, sequenced in a study of cytomegalovirus exposure and HLA in healthy donors. Produced via immunoSEQ multiplex PCR; TCRdb's table is partial and in-frame only. This sample yields 110,000 to 150,000 clones, of which about 77% are seen a single time; 3% to 4.5% belongs to the top ten. The sequenced sample was PBMCs. The origin of the receptors is a male donor in good health and CMV-seronegative. Both conserved end residues are part of each CDR3. Each record gives: D gene, J gene, V gene, clone size, CDR3 protein, CDR3 DNA. D genes are given only for firm matches. Size is omitted from some rows. Given values are once, few, many or a class for expanded clones.

- TRBJ2-7 TRBV27 - CASSLVLNYEQYF TGTGCCAGCAGTTTAGTCCTAAACTACGAGCAGTACTTC
TRBD1 TRBJ2-5 TRBV7-9 few CASSSPGQGGTQYF TGTGCCAGCAGCTCACCGGGACAGGGTGGGACCCAGTACTTC
TRBD1 TRBJ2-7 TRBV18 - CASSPPGQASYEQYF TGTGCCAGCTCACCACCGGGACAGGCCTCCTACGAGCAGTACTTC
TRBD2 TRBJ2-7 TRBV27 - CASSLKPGTSGAYEQYF TGTGCCAGCAGTTTAAAGCCCGGGACTAGCGGGGCCTACGAGCAGTACTTC
TRBD1 TRBJ1-5 TRBV18 - CASSPRPGQGLQPQHF TGTGCCAGCTCACCCCGACCGGGACAGGGGCTTCAGCCCCAGCATTTT
TRBD1 TRBJ1-3 TRBV15 - CATSRDRGIGSGNTIYF TGTGCCACCAGCAGGGACAGGGGGATTGGCTCTGGAAACACCATATATTTT
TRBD1 TRBJ1-5 TRBV19 - CASNPGQGAPNQPQHF TGTGCCAGTAACCCGGGACAGGGGGCTCCCAATCAGCCCCAGCATTTT
- TRBJ2-7 TRBV27 - CASSLVGGAYEQYF TGTGCCAGCAGTTTGGTGGGGGGGGCGTACGAGCAGTACTTC
TRBD1 TRBJ2-4 TRBV6-5 few CASSSRQGSAYGSQYF TGTGCCAGCAGTTCCCGACAGGGCTCCGCCTACGGCAGTCAGTACTTC
TRBD2 TRBJ2-1 TRBV5-1 once CASSPGTGGSYNEQFF TGCGCCAGCAGCCCGGGGACTGGCGGGAGTTACAATGAGCAGTTCTTC
- TRBJ2-5 TRBV19 once CASSIVAGQGETQYF TGTGCCAGTAGTATAGTAGCAGGGCAGGGGGAGACCCAGTACTTC
- TRBJ1-5 TRBV4-1 - CASNREGHGNQPQHF TGCGCCAGCAACAGGGAGGGACATGGGAATCAGCCCCAGCATTTT
- TRBJ2-6 TRBV5-1 - CASSPVTSSGANGLTF TGCGCCAGCAGCCCCGTGACATCGTCAGGGGCCAACGGCCTGACTTTC
- TRBJ1-1 TRBV6-1 few CASSEENRNTEAFF TGTGCCAGCAGTGAAGAAAATCGGAACACTGAAGCTTTCTTT
TRBD1 TRBJ2-3 TRBV28 - CASSRSGTGADTQYF TGTGCCAGCAGTCGATCCGGGACAGGGGCAGATACGCAGTATTTT
TRBD2 TRBJ2-5 TRBV29-1 few CSVELPSGQETQYF TGCAGCGTTGAACTCCCTAGCGGTCAAGAGACCCAGTACTTC
- TRBJ2-5 TRBV5-4 - CASSLVIGSQETQYF TGTGCCAGCAGCTTGGTGATAGGGAGCCAAGAGACCCAGTACTTC
- TRBJ1-2 TRBV29-1 - CSVEMARTNYGYTF TGCAGCGTTGAAATGGCCCGCACTAACTATGGCTACACCTTC
- TRBJ1-1 TRBV6-1 once CASSEDPTGSEAFF TGTGCCAGCAGTGAAGACCCGACGGGGTCTGAAGCTTTCTTT
- TRBJ2-2 TRBV11-3 - CASSPGTVNTGELFF TGTGCCAGCAGCCCTGGGACTGTGAACACCGGGGAGCTGTTTTTT
TRBD2 TRBJ2-1 TRBV5-4 - CASSHGLARTKNEQFF TGTGCCAGCAGCCATGGACTAGCTAGAACGAAGAATGAGCAGTTCTTC
TRBD1 TRBJ2-1 TRBV19 - CASSSWTGRNEQFF TGTGCCAGTAGTTCGTGGACAGGTAGGAATGAGCAGTTCTTC
- TRBJ1-2 TRBV5-1 - CASSLGGAYGYTF TGCGCCAGCTCACTGGGGGGGGCTTATGGCTACACCTTC
TRBD1 TRBJ1-5 TRBV4-1 once CASSHPPGTGAQPQHF TGCGCCAGCAGCCATCCCCCCGGGACAGGGGCCCAGCCCCAGCATTTT
- TRBJ2-7 TRBV7-9 - CSSSIDAATTYEQYF TGTTCCAGCAGCATAGATGCAGCGACTACCTACGAGCAGTACTTC
- TRBJ2-5 TRBV10-3 once CAISEKRVFEETQYF TGTGCCATCAGTGAGAAGCGGGTTTTCGAGGAGACCCAGTACTTC
- TRBJ1-1 TRBV6-6 - CASSYPGGRNTEAFF TGTGCCAGCAGTTACCCCGGGGGGCGGAACACTGAAGCTTTCTTT
- TRBJ1-4 TRBV9 - CASSVGHNIEKLFF TGTGCCAGCAGCGTAGGGCATAATATAGAAAAACTGTTTTTT
TRBD2 TRBJ2-7 TRBV19 - CASSYRDYVYEQYF TGTGCCAGTAGTTATCGGGACTACGTATACGAGCAGTACTTC
- TRBJ2-5 TRBV7-5 - CARSPRGGRYF TGTGCCAGAAGCCCGAGGGGAGGGCGTTACTTC
TRBD1 TRBJ1-2 TRBV28 - CASSLTTGTGGAGGYTF TGTGCCAGCAGTTTAACTACCGGGACAGGGGGCGCGGGTGGCTACACCTTC
TRBD2 TRBJ2-7 TRBV6-1 - CASSELADFYEQYF TGTGCCAGCAGTGAACTAGCGGACTTCTACGAGCAGTACTTC
- TRBJ1-4 TRBV7-2 - CASSFKGANEKLFF TGTGCCAGCAGCTTTAAAGGGGCGAATGAAAAACTGTTTTTT
TRBD2 TRBJ2-3 TRBV4-2 - CASSQDVAGVGTDTQYF TGTGCCAGCAGCCAAGACGTAGCGGGAGTGGGAACAGATACGCAGTATTTT
TRBD1 TRBJ2-2 TRBV5-1 - CASSLEGQTNTGELFF TGCGCCAGCAGCTTGGAGGGACAGACAAACACCGGGGAGCTGTTTTTT
- TRBJ2-7 TRBV7-9 once CASSPVREQYF TGTGCCAGCAGCCCCGTGAGAGAGCAGTACTTC
TRBD1 TRBJ1-2 TRBV28 - CASSNGQGHYGYTF TGTGCCAGCAGTAACGGACAGGGACACTATGGCTACACCTTC
- TRBJ1-5 TRBV11-2 - CASSLAQGDQPQHF TGTGCCAGCAGCTTAGCTCAGGGTGATCAGCCCCAGCATTTT
TRBD1 TRBJ2-1 TRBV5-8 - CASSSQGARGEQFF TGTGCCAGCAGCTCTCAGGGGGCCAGGGGTGAGCAGTTCTTC
- TRBJ1-1 TRBV11-2 - CASSLEGGTEAFF TGTGCCAGCAGCTTAGAAGGGGGCACTGAAGCTTTCTTT
TRBD1 TRBJ1-2 TRBV7-6 - CASREQGARSGYTF TGTGCCAGCAGAGAGCAGGGGGCTAGGAGTGGCTACACCTTC
- TRBJ1-2 TRBV5-1 - CASSGGVTGYTF TGCGCCAGCAGCGGGGGGGTAACTGGCTACACCTTC
TRBD1 TRBJ1-2 TRBV23-1 - CASSLEGTGNYGYTF TGCGCCAGCAGTCTTGAAGGGACAGGGAACTATGGCTACACCTTC
TRBD2 TRBJ2-5 TRBV9 - CASSPTAGGETQYF TGTGCCAGCAGCCCCACAGCGGGAGGAGAGACCCAGTACTTC